Here is one T cell receptor beta chain with its context. Other DNA sequences in this sample translate to the same CDR3. The data are from a study of T cell changes during pregnancy in multiple sclerosis. Clones were sequenced by immunoSEQ multiplex PCR, and TCRdb holds only the in-frame ones, with some missing. The sample includes roughly 89,000 clones, 85% to 95% seen only once; the top ten take 3.5% to 4.5%. Trimming stripped 4 bases from V and 5 bases from J, with 13 bases between. This CDR3 spans 13 amino acids. CDR1 is SQVTM and CDR2 is ANQGSEA in the germline V gene. The TCR sequence derives from a female donor with multiple sclerosis, enrolled in a pregnancy study. This chain links TRBV29-1 with TRBJ2-3, with D possibly TRBD1 on 6 matching bases. Sequences were derived from peripheral blood, sampled in the first trimester of pregnancy. CDR3 loop: CSVGAGEEDTQYF. The CDR3 DNA follows: TGCAGCGTTGGGGCAGGGGAAGAAGATACGCAGTATTTT.